This T cell receptor beta chain was found in a study of CD8+CD57+ T cells in acquired aplastic anemia. Background on the study: Mean yield of DNA from sorted CD4+ and CD8+ cells was 3.2 ug. Sequencing produced an average of roughly 10 million reads per healthy donor for CD4+ cells. General study results and limits: In CD8+ cells, Simpson's diversity showed no significant difference between patients and controls. Patients and controls had in common 25 to 35 CD8+ CDR3 sequences.

This clonotype was found a few times. Its specificity is unknown. Germline CDR1 reads SQVTM; CDR2 reads ANQGSEA. Trimming removed 6 bases at V and 2 bases at J, with 9 bases between. CDR3 length: 12 residues. Profiling of TCR beta VDJ combinations and CDR3 sequences used genomic DNA as template. TCRdb fed the reads into MiXCR, producing one record per CDR3 protein. The sample yields about 220,000 distinct CDR3 sequences, 34% seen once. Source material: sorted CD4+, CD8+, or CD8+CD57+ T cells (not recorded which) from PBMCs. J is TRBJ2-3 and V is TRBV29-1; a possible D gene is TRBD2 (5 bases). This clonotype originated in a human donor in good health, serving as a control. CDR3 region: CSVGEFTDTQYF. The CDR3 DNA follows: TGCAGCGTCGGGGAGTTCACAGATACGCAGTATTTT.